This T cell receptor beta chain is drawn from a study of blood T cell repertoires in COVID-19. Original processing notes: Scientists estimated how many nucleated cells there were by amplifying reference gene primers. TCRdb keeps only in-frame clones here, not all; method: immunoSEQ multiplex PCR. V, J and clone size are those of that table, while D and trimming were read from the DNA. The sample consists of 150,000 to 200,000 clones, 76% of them appearing once. The germline gives CDR1 SEHNR, CDR2 FQNEAQ (reference sequence). CDR3 length: 15 residues. With 2 bases clipped from V and 10 bases from J, the junction kept 10 bases outside the gene matches. The sample holds many counts of this clone.

Sequenced material: PBMCs or T cells enriched from blood (not recorded which). This clonotype was obtained from a woman in her 50s with acute COVID-19. The rearrangement links TRBV7-9 to TRBJ1-4; 7 bases are a match to TRBD1. CDR3 loop: CASSLRSGTVGKLFF. The CDR3 DNA reads as TGTGCCAGCAGCTTACGGTCGGGGACAGTGGGAAAACTGTTTTTT.